These 22 T cell receptor beta chains were all obtained from the same sample, sequenced in a study of CD8+CD57+ T cells in acquired aplastic anemia. Whoever was chosen for sequencing had shown CD8+CD57+ cell expansion by flow cytometry. For CDR3 and TCR beta VDJ profiling, genomic DNA was the template used. TCRdb ran MiXCR on the reads and lists one entry per CDR3 protein. The repertoire has 250,000 to 300,000 distinct CDR3 sequences, around three fifths of them found once; the top ten carry 1.3%. The sequencing sample was made of sorted CD4+, CD8+, or CD8+CD57+ T cells (not recorded which) from PBMCs. Receptors were obtained from a human donor with aplastic anemia.

This clonotype was detected a few times. The V and J genes are TRBV29-1 and TRBJ1-2; 9 bases align to TRBD1. The V segment lost 0 bases and the J segment 8 bases; nucleotides outside the gene matches: 4. Germline assignment: CDR1 SQVTM and CDR2 ANQGSEA. The CDR3 sequence is 13 residues long. The CDR3 loop is CSVEEQGARGYTF. As DNA, the CDR3 is TGCAGCGTTGAAGAACAGGGGGCAAGGGGCTACACCTTC.

This clonotype was counted at least ten times. The rearrangement uses TRBV7-2 and TRBJ2-7; 7 positions match TRBD1. The CDR3 spans 15 residues. The junction had 10 bases not matched to a gene; V was cut back by 5 bases and J by 3 bases. Germline loops: CDR1 SGHTA, CDR2 FQGNSA. CDR3 sequence reads: CASSVTGQPGYEQYF. The CDR3 DNA reads TGTGCCAGCAGCGTCACGGGACAGCCAGGCTACGAGCAGTACTTC.

This CDR3 reads CASSFEPYEQYF. The CDR3 coding sequence is TGTGCCAGCAGTTTCGAACCTTACGAGCAGTACTTC. The chain has TRBV28 and TRBJ2-7; D remains unclear. V was pared by 3 bases and J by 4 bases, with 7 bases between. Germline V CDR1 and CDR2: MDHEN, SYDVKM. The CDR3 extends over 12 amino acids.

As to this clonotype: At one end, the junction sequence differs from germline, possibly due to a read error. V is TRBV24-1 and J is TRBJ2-7, with a tentative D call TRBD2 (6 bases). This CDR3 spans 15 amino acids. Germline V gives CDR1 KGHDR, CDR2 SFDVKD. DNA of the CDR3: TGTGCCACCAGTGATTCCGTCGGGGAGGTGGACGAGCGGTACTTC. It translates to CATSDSVGEVDERYF.

The chain links TRBV20-1 to TRBJ2-3, with 7 bases that match TRBD2. The trim removed 6 bases at V and 4 bases at J, leaving 16 bases unmatched. Germline values: CDR1 DFQATT, CDR2 SNEGSKA (reference sequence). This CDR3 spans 16 amino acids. CDR3 loop: CSARPPRSGVADTQYF. In DNA form, the CDR3 reads TGCAGTGCGAGACCCCCCCGGAGCGGGGTAGCAGATACGCAGTATTTT.

This clonotype appeared many times. This chain joins TRBV7-9 and TRBJ1-4; D uncertain. CDR3 length: 12 amino acids. Germline V lookup: CDR1 SEHNR, CDR2 FQNEAQ (reference sequence). The ends were cut back, 5 bases at V and 3 bases at J, with 4 bases in the middle. The CDR3 is CASSTSNEKLFF. Here the CDR3 DNA reads TGTGCCAGCAGCACCTCTAATGAAAAACTGTTTTTT.

This clonotype was seen at least ten times. The chain employs TRBV4-2 and TRBJ2-1; D is undetermined. Germline loops: CDR1 LGHNA, CDR2 YNFKEQ. The CDR3 is made up of 16 amino acids. V shed 0 bases and J shed 3 bases, with 12 bases lying between them. The CDR3 sequence: CASSQDLGVNYNEQFF. The CDR3 DNA reads TGTGCCAGCAGCCAAGATCTTGGGGTTAACTACAATGAGCAGTTCTTC.

J is TRBJ2-2 and V is TRBV6-1; D is unresolved. The CDR3 loop spans 14 amino acids. The V gene's germline CDR1 is MNHNS and CDR2 SASEGT. Trimming removed 6 bases from V and 0 bases from J, with 8 bases in between. The CDR3 here is CASRTQSNTGELFF. CDR3 nucleotides: TGTGCCAGCAGAACCCAATCGAACACCGGGGAGCTGTTTTTT.

The rearrangement links TRBV7-9 to TRBJ1-6, with 9 bases aligning to TRBD1. CDR3 length: 16 residues. CDR1 and CDR2 from the germline V gene are SEHNR and FQNEAQ (reference sequence). V was clipped by 4 bases and J by 7 bases; unmatched bases: 8. This CDR3 reads CASSSTGGWINSPLHF. The CDR3 DNA sequence: TGTGCCAGCAGCTCCACAGGGGGCTGGATCAATTCACCCCTCCACTTT.

The V call is TRBV9, the J call TRBJ2-7; TRBD2 aligns across 13 bases. Trimming cost V 4 bases and J 3 bases; bases outside gene matches: 4. Per the germline V gene, CDR1 is SGDLS and CDR2 is YYNGEE. CDR3 length: 15 residues. The CDR3 spells CASSRTSGGHYEQYF. CDR3 nucleotide sequence: TGTGCCAGCAGCCGGACTAGCGGGGGACACTACGAGCAGTACTTC.

J is TRBJ1-1 and V is TRBV11-1; D possibly corresponds to TRBD1 (6 bases). The germline V gene encodes CDR1 SGHAT and CDR2 FQDESV (reference sequence). V was cut by 5 bases and J by 1 base, with 8 bases left in between. The CDR3 runs 13 residues. The CDR3 loop reads CASSRTENTEAFF. CDR3 coding DNA: TGTGCCAGCAGCCGGACAGAGAACACTGAAGCTTTCTTT.

In its sample, this clonotype was seen a few times. The chain has TRBV7-9 and TRBJ2-7; no firm D call. Per germline, CDR1 SEHNR and CDR2 FQNEAQ (reference sequence). The V end was cut by 3 bases, the J end by 0 bases, with 9 bases between. This CDR3 spans 14 amino acids. This chain's CDR3 is CASSLYPDSYEQYF. CDR3 nucleotides: TGTGCCAGCAGCTTGTACCCCGACTCCTACGAGCAGTACTTC.

This clonotype was found many times. In nucleotides, the CDR3 is TGTGCCAGCAGTTCTAGCGGGAGTATGGATACGCAGTATTTT. Protein: CASSSSGSMDTQYF. V gene TRBV6-6 combines with J gene TRBJ2-3, with 10 bases that match TRBD2. The CDR3 loop spans 14 amino acids. V shed 4 bases, J shed 6 bases, and the junction held 4 bases outside the gene matches. Germline V gives CDR1 MNHNY, CDR2 SVGAGI (reference sequence).

This clonotype was seen ten or more times. V is TRBV7-9 and J is TRBJ1-2; D gene uncertain. Trimming shortened V by 3 bases and J by 4 bases, and 9 bases separated the two germline ends. Germline V CDR1 and CDR2: SEHNR, FQNEAQ (reference sequence). This CDR3 has 13 residues. The CDR3 DNA reads TGTGCCAGCAGCTTTCCCCCTTCCTATGGCTACACCTTC. It specifies CASSFPPSYGYTF.

This clonotype showed up many times. The chain is built from TRBV6-5 and TRBJ1-3; 7 bases align to TRBD1. V was clipped by 6 bases and J by 4 bases; unmatched bases: 6. The V gene's germline CDR1 is MNHEY and CDR2 SVGAGI. The CDR3 extends over 14 amino acids. The CDR3 loop reads CASSLTGSGNTIYF. Here the CDR3 DNA reads TGTGCCAGCAGCCTGACAGGGAGCGGAAACACCATATATTTT.

Notes on this clonotype: A much larger clone lies a single base off, so this may be a read error. The CDR3 does not end in the conserved phenylalanine or tryptophan, so this is likely a read error. The V and J genes are TRBV6-4 and TRBJ2-7, with 12 bases aligning to TRBD2. The CDR3 spans 19 residues. Looked up from germline, CDR1 is MRHNA and CDR2 is SNTAGT. V was pared by 2 bases and J by 5 bases, with 16 bases of the junction left unmatched. CDR3 nucleotides: TGTGCCAGCAGTGACCCTTTTCTAGCGGGGGGGCAACATTTCAACGAGCAGTACTTA. This sequence encodes CASSDPFLAGGQHFNEQYL.

The rearrangement uses TRBV11-1 and TRBJ1-1; no firm D call. CDR3 size: 13 residues. V lost 5 bases to trimming and J lost 5 bases, with 12 bases between them. The V gene's germline CDR1 is SGHAT and CDR2 FQDESV (reference sequence). In nucleotides, the CDR3 is TGTGCCAGCAGCGCCAACCCTGGGACTGAAGCTTTCTTT. Translation gives CASSANPGTEAFF. The full variable domain, its missing parts supplied by reference TRBV11-1 and TRBJ1-1, is EAEVAQSPRYKITEKSQAVAFWCDPISGHATLYWYRQILGQGPELLVQFQDESVVDDSQLPKDRFSAERLKGVDSTLKIQPAELGDSAMYLCASSANPGTEAFFGQGTRLTVV.

A few counts support this clonotype. The chain uses TRBV11-3 and TRBJ2-7; 8 bases are a match to TRBD2. The CDR3 spans 16 residues. V shed 1 base, J shed 6 bases, and the junction held 11 bases outside the gene matches. CDR1 and CDR2 from the germline V gene are SGHNT and YENEEA. CDR3 coding DNA: TGTGCCAGCAGCTTAGGCTCTTCCCGGGGGGGTTTCGAGCAGTACTTC. It translates to CASSLGSSRGGFEQYF.

A remark on this clonotype: One end of the junction is discordant with germline, which a read error may explain. V is TRBV29-1 and J is TRBJ1-1; no clear D. The CDR3 is 13 residues long. CDR1 SQVTM and CDR2 ANQGSEA come from the germline V gene. The CDR3 reads CSVERRRATEAFF. The CDR3 coding sequence is TGCAGCGTTGAACGGAGGAGAGCTACTGAGGCTTTCTTT.

A few counts support this clonotype. The V call is TRBV7-2, the J call TRBJ1-4; a possible D gene is TRBD1 (6 bases). CDR1 SGHTA and CDR2 FQGNSA come from the germline V gene. This CDR3 is built from 13 residues. Trimming cost V 3 bases and J 11 bases, with 13 bases left between them. CDR3: CASSLEQGGKLFF. CDR3 sequence (DNA): TGTGCCAGCAGCTTGGAACAGGGAGGGAAACTGTTTTTT.

This chain uses TRBV19 with TRBJ2-5, with TRBD2 as a possible D gene (7 bases). V lost 7 bases and J 5 bases, leaving 17 bases between the germline ends. Germline CDR1 LNHDA, CDR2 SQIVND (reference sequence). This CDR3 contains 14 residues. The CDR3 spells CASKRGGAHETQYF. The CDR3 DNA reads TGTGCCAGTAAGAGAGGGGGGGCGCACGAGACCCAGTACTTC.

About this clonotype: One base away lies a much larger clone, so this may be a sequencing read error. The chain's CDR3 is CASSYGNAREQFF. CDR3 coding DNA: TGTGCCAGCAGTTATGGCAATGCTCGTGAGCAGTTCTTC. The rearrangement uses TRBV14 and TRBJ2-1; no firm D call. Trimming removed 6 bases at V and 9 bases at J, with 15 bases between. CDR3 length: 13 residues. In germline, CDR1 is SGHDN, CDR2 FVKESK.